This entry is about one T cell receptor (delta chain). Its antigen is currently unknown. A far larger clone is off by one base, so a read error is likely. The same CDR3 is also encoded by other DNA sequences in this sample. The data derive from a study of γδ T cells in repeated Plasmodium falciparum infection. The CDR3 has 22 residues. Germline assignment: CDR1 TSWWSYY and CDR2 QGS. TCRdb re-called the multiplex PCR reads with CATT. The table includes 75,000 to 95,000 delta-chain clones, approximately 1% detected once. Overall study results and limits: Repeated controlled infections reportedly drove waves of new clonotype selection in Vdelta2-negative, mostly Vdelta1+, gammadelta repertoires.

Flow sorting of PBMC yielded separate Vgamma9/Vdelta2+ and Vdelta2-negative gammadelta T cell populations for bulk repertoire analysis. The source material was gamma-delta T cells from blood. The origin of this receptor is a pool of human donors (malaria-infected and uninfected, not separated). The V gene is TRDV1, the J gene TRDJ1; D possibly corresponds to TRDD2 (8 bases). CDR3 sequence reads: CALGEPDASYKTGDSRGDKLIF. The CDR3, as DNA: TGCGCTCTTGGGGAACCCGACGCTTCCTACAAAACTGGGGACTCTCGGGGCGATAAACTCATCTTT.